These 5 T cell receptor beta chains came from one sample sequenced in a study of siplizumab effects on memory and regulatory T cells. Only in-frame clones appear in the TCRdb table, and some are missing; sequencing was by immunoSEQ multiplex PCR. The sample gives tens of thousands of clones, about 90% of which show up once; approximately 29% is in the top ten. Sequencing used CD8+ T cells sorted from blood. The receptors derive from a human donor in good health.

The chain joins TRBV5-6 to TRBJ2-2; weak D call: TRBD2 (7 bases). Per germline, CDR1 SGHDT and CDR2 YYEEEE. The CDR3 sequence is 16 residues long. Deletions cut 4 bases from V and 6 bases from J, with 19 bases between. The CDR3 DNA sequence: TGTGCCAGCAGCACCGCCTCGGGGGGCAAGTCCGGGGAGCTGTTTTTT. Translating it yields CASSTASGGKSGELFF.

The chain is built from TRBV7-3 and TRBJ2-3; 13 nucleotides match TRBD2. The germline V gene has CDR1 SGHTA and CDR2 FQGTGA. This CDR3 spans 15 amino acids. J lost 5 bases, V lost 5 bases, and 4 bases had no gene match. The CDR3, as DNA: TGTGCCAGCAGCAGCGGGACTAGCGGGAAAGATACGCAGTATTTT. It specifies CASSSGTSGKDTQYF.

CDR3 in amino acids: CAAGANTEAFF. For the CDR3, the DNA is TGTGCAGCAGGAGCTAACACTGAAGCTTTCTTT. The chain recombines TRBV27 with TRBJ1-1, with unresolved D. The CDR3 has 11 residues. The V gene's germline CDR1 is MNHEY and CDR2 SMNVEV (reference sequence).

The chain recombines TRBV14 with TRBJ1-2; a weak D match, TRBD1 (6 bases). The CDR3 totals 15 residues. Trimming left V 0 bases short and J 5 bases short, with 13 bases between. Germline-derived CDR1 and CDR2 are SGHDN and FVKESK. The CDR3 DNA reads TGTGCCAGCAGCCAAGATCGCAGGGGCCTGTATGGCTACACCTTC. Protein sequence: CASSQDRRGLYGYTF.

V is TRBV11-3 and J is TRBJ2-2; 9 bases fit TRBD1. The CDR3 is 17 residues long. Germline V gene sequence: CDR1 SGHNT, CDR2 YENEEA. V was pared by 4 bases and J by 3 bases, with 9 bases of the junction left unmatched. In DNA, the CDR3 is TGTGCCAGCAGCTCCCGGGGACAGGGAACTCACACCGGGGAGCTGTTTTTT. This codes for CASSSRGQGTHTGELFF.